This T cell receptor beta chain was identified in a study of cytomegalovirus exposure and HLA in healthy donors. Whole-study results and caveats: Many donors shared some public TCRs, even though most TCR sequences were rare. It has been reported that TCR beta sequences accurately predicted the HLA-A and HLA-B alleles of most subjects. In vitro work confirmed that three CMV-associated chains recognize CMV antigens.

In regard to this clone: Antigen unknown.

Deletions cut 3 bases from V and 9 bases from J, with 22 bases between. Germline assignment: CDR1 SGDLS and CDR2 YYNGEE. The CDR3 length is 16 residues. The PCR had 60 Vbeta and 13 Jbeta primers. This table comes from immunoSEQ multiplex PCR, and its TCRdb copy is limited to in-frame clones, with some not included. The listing contains 70,000 or so clones. The source is a female donor in good health and CMV-seropositive. Sequencing was carried out using PBMCs. This chain connects TRBV9 to TRBJ2-4, with a weak D call TRBD2 (6 bases). This CDR3 is CASSGSGTSRGGIQYF. CDR3 in DNA: TGTGCCAGCAGCGGTTCCGGGACTTCGCGAGGTGGCATTCAGTACTTC.